This entry lists 5 T cell receptor beta chains sequenced from one sample in a study of CD8 T cells in ankylosing spondylitis. Study observations and caveats: A TCR beta motif of under ten highly homologous variants seemed to mark ankylosing spondylitis blood.

One entry per CDR3 protein, called by TCRdb with MiXCR from the 5' RACE reads. The sample carries about 340,000 distinct CDR3 sequences, around 8% recorded once. No antigen has been identified for these receptors. Sequenced: blood, either unsorted or a sorted T cell fraction (not recorded which). The receptors here all came from a male donor with ankylosing spondylitis.

The sample holds many counts of this clonotype. This sequence joins TRBV6-5 and TRBJ2-3; no definite D call. Looked up from germline, CDR1 is MNHEY and CDR2 is SVGAGI. The CDR3 contains 15 residues. V gave up 0 bases and J gave up 1 base, with 8 bases separating them. The CDR3 DNA sequence: TGTGCCAGCAGTTACTCAACATGGGGCACAGATACGCAGTATTTT. Encoded protein: CASSYSTWGTDTQYF.

Ten or more counts support this clonotype. The V gene is TRBV7-2, the J gene TRBJ2-5; 10 positions agree with TRBD2. Trimming removed 3 bases from V and 5 bases from J; junction bases left unmatched: 6. Germline loops: CDR1 SGHTA, CDR2 FQGNSA. The CDR3 is made up of 15 amino acids. CDR3 nucleotide sequence: TGTGCCAGCAGCTTTCCTAGCGGGAGCGCTGAGACCCAGTACTTC. Its translation is CASSFPSGSAETQYF. The full variable domain, its missing parts supplied by reference TRBV7-2 and TRBJ2-5, is GAGVSQSPSNKVTEKGKDVELRCDPISGHTALYWYRQSLGQGLEFLIYFQGNSAPDKSGLPSDRFSAERTGGSVSTLTIQRTQQEDSAVYLCASSFPSGSAETQYFGPGTRLLVL.

This clonotype was picked up a small number of times. The J gene is TRBJ1-4, the V gene TRBV5-6; D is ambiguous. From germline, CDR1 is SGHDT and CDR2 YYEEEE. This CDR3 region has 15 residues. V was shortened by 4 bases and J by 8 bases, with 18 bases between the two germline ends. In DNA form, the CDR3 reads TGTGCCAGCAGCGCCGCCACAGAGGTAGGAGAAAAACTGTTTTTT. Translation: CASSAATEVGEKLFF.

V and J are TRBV12-3 or TRBV12-4 and TRBJ1-4, with D perhaps TRBD1 (6 bases). Trimming took off 4 bases at V and 8 bases at J, with 11 bases between the two ends. The CDR3 runs 13 residues. The CDR3 is CASSSLDREKLFF. In DNA, the CDR3 is TGTGCCAGCAGTTCCCTCGACAGGGAAAAACTGTTTTTT.

The V gene is TRBV7-6, the J gene TRBJ1-2; D unresolved. V lost 2 bases, J lost 4 bases, and 8 bases lay in between. The CDR3 has 13 amino acids. Germline assignment: CDR1 SGHVS and CDR2 FNYEAQ. CDR3 nucleotide sequence: TGTGCCAGCAGCTTACTTTCCAGCTATGGCTACACCTTC. It yields the protein CASSLLSSYGYTF.